The 26 T cell receptor beta chains below were found in one sample sequenced in a study of blood T cell repertoires in COVID-19. Measured with immunoSEQ multiplex PCR; TCRdb has only the in-frame clones, and not every one. The repertoire includes about 44,000 clones, about 89% of them detected once, and roughly a sixth sits in the top ten. Sequencing input: peripheral blood. Source of these receptors: a man between 65 and 85 years old with active COVID-19.

The V and J genes are TRBV12-5 and TRBJ1-5; TRBD1 matches at 7 bases. The CDR3 extends over 17 amino acids. Germline V CDR1 and CDR2: LGHNT, FRNRAP. V was pared by 3 bases and J by 1 base, with 9 bases of the junction left unmatched. CDR3 loop: CASGFETGSESNQPQHF. The CDR3 DNA is TGTGCTAGTGGTTTCGAGACAGGGTCAGAGAGCAATCAGCCCCAGCATTTT.

The chain carries TRBV5-1 and TRBJ1-2; 10 nucleotides agree with TRBD1. Per germline, CDR1 SGHRS and CDR2 YFSETQ. The CDR3 runs 16 residues. Unmatched junction bases numbered 9, after V lost 0 bases and J lost 7 bases. Here the CDR3 reads CASSLGQGAQVGGYTF. The CDR3 DNA reads as TGCGCCAGCAGCTTGGGACAGGGGGCGCAAGTAGGTGGCTACACCTTC.

This clone was counted once. The rearrangement joins TRBV11-3 to TRBJ2-1; 7 nucleotides match TRBD1. Germline V lookup: CDR1 SGHNT, CDR2 YENEEA. The junction had 7 bases not matched to a gene; V was cut back by 5 bases and J by 3 bases. This CDR3 has 15 amino acids. The CDR3 DNA sequence: TGTGCCAGCAGCGTCCGGGACAGTATCTACAATGAGCAGTTCTTC. Amino acids: CASSVRDSIYNEQFF.

This chain uses TRBV6-2 or TRBV6-3 with TRBJ1-1; tentatively, D is TRBD1 (6 bases). The germline V gene encodes CDR1 MNHEY and CDR2 SVGEGT. This CDR3 contains 14 residues. Trimming stripped 2 bases from V and 5 bases from J, with 12 bases between. The CDR3 bases are TGTGCCAGCAGTTACACGTTGAGGGGGACTGAAGCTTTCTTT. Residues: CASSYTLRGTEAFF.

The chain uses TRBV19 and TRBJ2-7; D may be TRBD2 (5 bases). Trimming pared 5 bases from V and 2 bases from J, leaving 19 bases between. The CDR3 covers 16 residues. The germline CDR1 and CDR2 sequences are LNHDA and SQIVND (reference sequence). CDR3 loop: CASSSPVRGPTYEQYF. The DNA for the CDR3 is TGTGCCAGTAGTTCCCCTGTCCGGGGTCCCACCTACGAGCAGTACTTC.

The chain couples TRBV27 to TRBJ2-3, with D unclear. Germline V CDR1 and CDR2: MNHEY, SMNVEV (reference sequence). V was shortened by 7 bases and J by 2 bases, with 7 bases between the two germline ends. CDR3 length equals 12 residues. This chain's CDR3 is CASKDTTDTQYF. The CDR3 nucleotides read TGTGCCAGCAAAGACACCACAGATACGCAGTATTTT.

V is TRBV10-2 and J is TRBJ2-3; a possible D gene is TRBD2 (5 bases). CDR3 length: 15 amino acids. Trimming removed 2 bases at V and 2 bases at J, with 11 bases between. CDR1 and CDR2 from the germline V gene are WSHSY and SAAADI. CDR3 in amino acids: CASSEQGRTTDTQYF. CDR3 bases: TGCGCCAGCAGTGAGCAAGGGAGAACCACAGATACGCAGTATTTT.

The chain's CDR3 is CASRGWISGANVLTF. DNA for the CDR3: TGTGCCAGTCGAGGATGGATCTCTGGGGCCAACGTCCTGACTTTC. V is TRBV19 and J is TRBJ2-6; D call uncertain. The germline V gene has CDR1 LNHDA and CDR2 SQIVND (reference sequence). The V gene lost 8 bases and the J gene lost 0 bases, with 11 bases spanning the gap. The CDR3 is made up of 15 amino acids.

The chain recombines TRBV5-5 with TRBJ2-5; 12 bases map to TRBD2. V was pared by 1 base and J by 1 base, with 14 bases of the junction left unmatched. The germline V gene has CDR1 SGHKS and CDR2 YYEKEE (reference sequence). This CDR3 spans 20 amino acids. The CDR3 here is CASSLNGASGGGLPQETQYF. CDR3 nucleotides: TGTGCCAGCAGCTTGAATGGGGCTAGCGGGGGGGGTCTTCCCCAAGAGACCCAGTACTTC.

The CDR3 DNA reads as TGTGCCAGCAGCTTGGGGGGGCAGGGGGCCCTCGAGCAGTACTTC. Translating it yields CASSLGGQGALEQYF. The chain combines TRBV7-8 with TRBJ2-7, with a tentative D call TRBD1 (8 bases). Between the trimmed V and J ends, which lost 3 bases and 6 bases, there was a span of 18 bases. The CDR3 consists of 15 residues. CDR1 SGHVS and CDR2 FQNEAQ come from the germline V gene.

This chain uses TRBV14 with TRBJ2-5; D is possibly TRBD2 (5 bases). This CDR3 is 13 amino acids long. Deletions cut 2 bases from V and 2 bases from J, with 6 bases between. Per germline, CDR1 SGHDN and CDR2 FVKESK. The CDR3 reads CASSQPGQETQYF. The DNA of the CDR3 is TGTGCCAGCAGCCAACCGGGGCAAGAGACCCAGTACTTC.

The V and J genes are TRBV19 and TRBJ2-3; TRBD2 agrees at 9 bases. The V gene's germline CDR1 is LNHDA and CDR2 SQIVND (reference sequence). Trimming removed 3 bases from V and 6 bases from J; junction bases left unmatched: 7. This CDR3 has 15 amino acids. The DNA of the CDR3 is TGTGCCAGTAGTATGCGGGGGGGCCAAGTGGATACGCAGTATTTT. Its protein is CASSMRGGQVDTQYF.

The V call is TRBV7-9, the J call TRBJ2-7; 7 bases match TRBD1. The CDR3 contains 14 residues. V lost 1 base, J lost 4 bases, and 4 bases stayed unmatched. Germline V gene data show CDR1 as SEHNR and CDR2 as FQNEAQ (reference sequence). CDR3 in amino acids: CASSLGGGFYEQYF. The CDR3 region has the DNA TGTGCCAGCAGCTTAGGAGGGGGCTTTTACGAGCAGTACTTC.

V usage is TRBV7-6 and J usage is TRBJ2-3; 9 nucleotides match TRBD2. The CDR3 is 18 residues long. In germline, CDR1 is SGHVS, CDR2 FNYEAQ. Trimming removed 1 base from V and 5 bases from J; junction bases left unmatched: 13. DNA for the CDR3: TGTGCCAGCAGCTTAGGGGCCTTGCGGGGGGGCCGTGTAGATACGCAGTATTTT. This codes for CASSLGALRGGRVDTQYF. The complete variable domain, with remaining parts taken from reference TRBV7-6 and TRBJ2-3, reads GAGVSQSPRYKVTKRGQDVALRCDPISGHVSLYWYRQALGQGPEFLTYFNYEAQQDKSGLPNDRFSAERPEGSISTLTIQRTEQRDSAMYRCASSLGALRGGRVDTQYFGPGTRLTVL.

In its sample, this clone was seen once. The rearrangement links TRBV2 to TRBJ2-1, with TRBD2 matching 8 bases. Looked up from germline, CDR1 is SNHLY and CDR2 is FYNNEI. V lost 4 bases, J lost 4 bases, and 6 bases stayed unmatched. This CDR3 region has 15 residues. The CDR3 here is CASSGFAGGYNEQFF. The CDR3 coding sequence is TGTGCCAGCAGTGGCTTCGCGGGGGGTTACAATGAGCAGTTCTTC.

This clone was seen once. J is TRBJ1-1 and V is TRBV27; D not certain. Trimming pared 5 bases from V and 1 base from J, leaving 8 bases between. This CDR3 is 13 amino acids long. Germline CDR1 and CDR2: MNHEY and SMNVEV (reference sequence). Here the CDR3 reads CASSRTRNTEAFF. In DNA, the CDR3 is TGTGCCAGCAGTCGTACAAGGAACACTGAAGCTTTCTTT.

This clone has only one observation. The chain carries TRBV7-6 and TRBJ1-6; D call uncertain. This CDR3 has 13 amino acids. Germline V gene sequence: CDR1 SGHVS, CDR2 FNYEAQ. V lost 5 bases and J 10 bases, leaving 12 bases between the germline ends. CDR3 DNA sequence: TGTGCCAGCAGCCGGACTGCGAACTCACCCCTCCACTTT. It specifies CASSRTANSPLHF. Complete variable domain (other parts from reference TRBV7-6 and TRBJ1-6): GAGVSQSPRYKVTKRGQDVALRCDPISGHVSLYWYRQALGQGPEFLTYFNYEAQQDKSGLPNDRFSAERPEGSISTLTIQRTEQRDSAMYRCASSRTANSPLHFGNGTRLTVT.

J is TRBJ1-2 and V is TRBV7-8, with D maybe TRBD1 (6 bases). V was cut by 5 bases and J by 4 bases, with 17 bases left in between. The CDR3 is made up of 15 amino acids. Per the germline V gene, CDR1 is SGHVS and CDR2 is FQNEAQ. In nucleotides, the CDR3 is TGTGCCAGCAGCCGCAGGGCGAACAGGGTCTATGGCTACACCTTC. This gives the protein CASSRRANRVYGYTF.

This clone was found once. The chain recombines TRBV9 with TRBJ2-3, with D unresolved. The CDR3 spans 16 residues. From germline, CDR1 is SGDLS and CDR2 YYNGEE. The V gene lost 0 bases and the J gene lost 2 bases, with 13 bases spanning the gap. The chain's CDR3 is CASSVEGGVPTDTQYF. DNA of the CDR3: TGTGCCAGCAGCGTAGAAGGTGGAGTACCCACAGATACGCAGTATTTT. Filled out from reference TRBV9 and TRBJ2-3, the complete variable domain reads DSGVTQTPKHLITATGQRVTLRCSPRSGDLSVYWYQQSLDQGLQFLIQYYNGEERAKGNILERFSAQQFPDLHSELNLSSLELGDSALYFCASSVEGGVPTDTQYFGPGTRLTVL.

The chain carries TRBV9 and TRBJ1-2; TRBD1 aligns across 7 bases. The germline V gene encodes CDR1 SGDLS and CDR2 YYNGEE. The CDR3 runs 16 residues. V was pared by 0 bases and J by 7 bases, with 12 bases of the junction left unmatched. The CDR3 here is CASSVGLSTGAPGYTF. The DNA for the CDR3 is TGTGCCAGCAGCGTAGGCTTGAGTACAGGGGCTCCTGGCTACACCTTC.

The V call is TRBV6-5, the J call TRBJ1-1; D not certain. Trimming removed 6 bases from V and 1 base from J, with 9 bases in between. Per germline, CDR1 MNHEY and CDR2 SVGAGI. The CDR3 extends over 13 amino acids. Here the CDR3 DNA reads TGTGCCAGCAGCCGCCAGGAGAACACTGAAGCTTTCTTT. Encoded protein: CASSRQENTEAFF.

This sequence joins TRBV5-8 and TRBJ2-7; 9 bases line up with TRBD1. This CDR3 has 15 residues. The V gene end was trimmed by 5 bases and the J gene end by 5 bases; junction bases not matched to a gene: 11. Germline assignment: CDR1 SGHTS and CDR2 YDEGEE. The CDR3 reads CASSPGQGISDEQYF. Here the CDR3 DNA reads TGTGCCAGCAGTCCGGGACAGGGCATCTCTGACGAGCAGTACTTC.

The chain employs TRBV24-1 and TRBJ2-5; 8 bases agree with TRBD1. Per germline, CDR1 KGHDR and CDR2 SFDVKD. The CDR3 is 17 amino acids. The junction had 9 bases not matched to a gene; V was cut back by 2 bases and J by 2 bases. DNA for the CDR3: TGTGCCACCAGTGATTCTGGACAGGGTCTTCGTCAAGAGACCCAGTACTTC. It encodes CATSDSGQGLRQETQYF.

The chain has TRBV19 and TRBJ2-7; the D gene is possibly TRBD1 (5 bases). The CDR3 is made up of 15 amino acids. Germline V gene lookup returns CDR1 LNHDA and CDR2 SQIVND (reference sequence). The V and J ends lost 5 bases and 0 bases respectively, with 14 bases between them. The CDR3: CASSFSVTDSYEQYF. The CDR3 DNA reads TGTGCCAGTAGTTTCTCCGTGACAGACTCCTACGAGCAGTACTTC. The whole variable domain, filled in from reference TRBV19 and TRBJ2-7, reads DGGITQSPKYLFRKEGQNVTLSCEQNLNHDAMYWYRQDPGQGLRLIYYSQIVNDFQKGDIAEGYSVSREKKESFPLTVTSAQKNPTAFYLCASSFSVTDSYEQYFGPGTRLTVT.

V gene TRBV6-2 or TRBV6-3 combines with J gene TRBJ2-3; tentative D call: TRBD1 (5 bases). The CDR3 loop spans 13 amino acids. The V and J ends lost 5 bases and 4 bases respectively, with 10 bases between them. CDR1 is MNHEY, CDR2 SVGEGT, per germline. The DNA for the CDR3 is TGTGCCAGCAGTCCAACAGGTTCAGATACGCAGTATTTT. It translates to CASSPTGSDTQYF.

This chain connects TRBV18 to TRBJ2-7; perhaps TRBD1 as D (5 bases). V lost 3 bases, J lost 2 bases, and 8 bases lay in between. There are 13 residues in the CDR3. From germline, CDR1 is KGHSH and CDR2 LQKENI. The CDR3 DNA sequence: TGTGCCAGCTCACCCCAGGGTGCCTACGAGCAGTACTTC. This codes for CASSPQGAYEQYF.